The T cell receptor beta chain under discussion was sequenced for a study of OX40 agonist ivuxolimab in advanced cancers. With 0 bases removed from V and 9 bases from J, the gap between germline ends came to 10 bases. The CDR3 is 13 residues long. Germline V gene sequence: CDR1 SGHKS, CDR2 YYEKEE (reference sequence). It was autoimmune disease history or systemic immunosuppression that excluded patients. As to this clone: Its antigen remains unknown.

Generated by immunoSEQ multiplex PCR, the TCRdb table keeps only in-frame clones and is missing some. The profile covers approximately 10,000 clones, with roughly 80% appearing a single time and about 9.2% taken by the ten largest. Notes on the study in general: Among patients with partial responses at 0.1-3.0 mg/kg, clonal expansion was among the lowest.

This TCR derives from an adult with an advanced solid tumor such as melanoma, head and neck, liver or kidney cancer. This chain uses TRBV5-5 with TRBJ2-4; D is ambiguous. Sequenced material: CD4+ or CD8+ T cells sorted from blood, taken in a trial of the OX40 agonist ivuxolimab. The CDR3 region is CASSLDLGVIQYF. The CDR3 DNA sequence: TGTGCCAGCAGCTTGGATCTCGGTGTCATTCAGTACTTC.